Listed below are T cell receptor beta chains from one sample, sequenced in a study of OX40 agonist ivuxolimab in advanced cancers. Repertoires were generated with immunoSEQ multiplex PCR, while TCRdb's copy carries only in-frame clones and drops some. The data show tens of thousands of clones, with more than 80% seen just once and approximately 4.4% held by the top ten. The material was CD4+ or CD8+ T cells sorted from blood, obtained in a trial of the OX40 agonist ivuxolimab. Receptors originate from an adult with an advanced solid tumor such as melanoma, head and neck, liver or kidney cancer. The conserved cysteine and the conserved F or W are not part of the CDR3 here.

j_call: TRBJ1-5; v_call: TRBV28; cdr3_aa: ASSLSDAPQPQH
j_call: TRBJ2-4; v_call: TRBV2; cdr3_aa: ASSEEGSNLNQY
j_call: TRBJ2-7; v_call: TRBV20-1; cdr3_aa: SASPVNEQY
j_call: TRBJ1-6; v_call: TRBV30; cdr3_aa: AWSNTGGTSPLH
j_call: TRBJ1-4; v_call: TRBV7-2; cdr3_aa: ASSSRVGEKLF
j_call: TRBJ2-5; v_call: TRBV21-1; cdr3_aa: ASRLKTQY
j_call: TRBJ1-5; v_call: TRBV10-3; cdr3_aa: AISPSNQPQH
j_call: TRBJ1-2; v_call: TRBV4-1; cdr3_aa: ASSQVGRGYEGYT
j_call: TRBJ2-3; v_call: TRBV30; cdr3_aa: AWSEERDRRDTQY
j_call: TRBJ2-3; v_call: TRBV19; cdr3_aa: ASSIREPSDTQY
j_call: TRBJ1-2; v_call: TRBV18; cdr3_aa: ASSRQGSGYT
j_call: TRBJ2-5; v_call: TRBV4-2; cdr3_aa: ASSQDRAMGEQY
j_call: TRBJ2-3; v_call: TRBV5-1; cdr3_aa: ASSFDRGRDTQY
j_call: TRBJ1-4; v_call: TRBV5-6; cdr3_aa: ASSLGTVNEKLF
j_call: TRBJ1-3; v_call: TRBV7-9; cdr3_aa: ASSFGGAGNTIY
j_call: TRBJ2-7; v_call: TRBV2; cdr3_aa: ASTRDSTYEQY
j_call: TRBJ2-5; v_call: TRBV6-5; cdr3_aa: ASSYLGTGGDRVQY
j_call: TRBJ2-7; v_call: TRBV7-9; cdr3_aa: ASSRLGEQY
j_call: TRBJ2-5; v_call: TRBV6-1; cdr3_aa: ASSVLAGAVIIFD
j_call: TRBJ2-7; v_call: TRBV28; cdr3_aa: ASSLRFGGEAQY
j_call: TRBJ1-5; v_call: TRBV28; cdr3_aa: ASLRGGPNQPQH
j_call: TRBJ2-5; v_call: TRBV28; cdr3_aa: ASQQGSKETQY
j_call: TRBJ1-5; v_call: TRBV30; cdr3_aa: AWSRQDRQPQH
j_call: TRBJ1-1; v_call: TRBV18; cdr3_aa: ASSAVDQNTEAF
j_call: TRBJ1-4; v_call: TRBV29-1; cdr3_aa: SVLGTGDEKLF